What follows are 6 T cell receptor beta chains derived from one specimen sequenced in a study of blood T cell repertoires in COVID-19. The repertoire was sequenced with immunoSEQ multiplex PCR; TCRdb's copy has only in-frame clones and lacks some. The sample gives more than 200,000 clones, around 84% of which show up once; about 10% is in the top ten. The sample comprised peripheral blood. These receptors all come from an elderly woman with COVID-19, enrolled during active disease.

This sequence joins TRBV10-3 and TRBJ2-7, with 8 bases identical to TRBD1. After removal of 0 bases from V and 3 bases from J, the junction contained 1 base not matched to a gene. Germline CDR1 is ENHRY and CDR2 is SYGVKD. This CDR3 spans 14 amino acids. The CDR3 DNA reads TGTGCCATCAGTGAGTCGACAGGGGACTACGAGCAGTACGTC. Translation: CAISESTGDYEQYV.

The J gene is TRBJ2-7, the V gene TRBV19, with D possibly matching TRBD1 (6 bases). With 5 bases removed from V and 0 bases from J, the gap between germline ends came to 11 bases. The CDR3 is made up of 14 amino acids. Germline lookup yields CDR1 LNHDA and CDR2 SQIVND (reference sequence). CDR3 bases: TGTGCCAGTAGTCCAGGACAGAGCTCCTACGAGCAGTACTTC. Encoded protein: CASSPGQSSYEQYF.

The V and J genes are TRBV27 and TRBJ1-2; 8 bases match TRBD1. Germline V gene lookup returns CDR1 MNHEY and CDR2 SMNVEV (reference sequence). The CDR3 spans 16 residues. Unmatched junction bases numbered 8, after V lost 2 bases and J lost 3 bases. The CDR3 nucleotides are TGTGCCAGCAGTTTAAGGGGGCAGGGGGCACACTATGGCTACACCTTC. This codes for CASSLRGQGAHYGYTF.

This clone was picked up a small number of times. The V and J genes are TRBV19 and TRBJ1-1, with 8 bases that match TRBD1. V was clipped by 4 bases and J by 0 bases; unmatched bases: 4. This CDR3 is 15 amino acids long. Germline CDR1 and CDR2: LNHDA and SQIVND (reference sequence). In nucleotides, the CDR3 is TGTGCCAGTAGTACCGGACAGGGAATGAACACTGAAGCTTTCTTT. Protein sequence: CASSTGQGMNTEAFF.

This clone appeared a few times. For the CDR3, the DNA is TGTGCCAGCAGCCTCCAAGAGACCCAGTACTTC. Translation: CASSLQETQYF. The chain employs TRBV11-2 and TRBJ2-5; D is unresolved. The CDR3 runs 11 residues. Germline lookup yields CDR1 SGHAT and CDR2 FQNNGV. Trimming took 5 bases from V and 1 from J, leaving 2 bases between them.

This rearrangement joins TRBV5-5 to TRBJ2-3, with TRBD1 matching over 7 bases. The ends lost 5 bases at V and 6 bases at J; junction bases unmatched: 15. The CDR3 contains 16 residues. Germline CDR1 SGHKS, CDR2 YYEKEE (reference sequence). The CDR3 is CASRVDRDYSGDTQYF. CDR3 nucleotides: TGTGCCAGCAGAGTCGACAGGGATTATAGTGGGGATACGCAGTATTTT. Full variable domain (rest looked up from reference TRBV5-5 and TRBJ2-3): DAGVTQSPTHLIKTRGQQVTLRCSPISGHKSVSWYQQVLGQGPQFIFQYYEKEERGRGNFPDRFSARQFPNYSSELNVNALLLGDSALYLCASRVDRDYSGDTQYFGPGTRLTVL.